This T cell receptor (beta chain) was profiled in a study of glioma-infiltrating T cells after dendritic cell vaccination. About the research overall: At biweekly intervals, patients got three intradermal dendritic cell vaccine injections.

The immunoSEQ assay amplified TCRB CDR3 from up to about 2 ug DNA. The primer mix had 60 V beta and 13 J beta primers. Clones were read by immunoSEQ multiplex PCR, and TCRdb kept only the in-frame ones, dropping some. The profile shows under 100,000 clones, approximately 81% of them singletons. Isocitrate dehydrogenase mutation was absent in all glioblastoma patients. The clonotype originates from a human donor with glioblastoma. The sample in question was blood, obtained before dendritic cell vaccination.

The chain's CDR3 is CATTATGWTDTQYF. The CDR3, as DNA: TGTGCCACCACGGCGACAGGGTGGACAGATACGCAGTATTTT. The V and J genes are TRBV19 and TRBJ2-3; 7 positions agree with TRBD1. The J segment lost 3 bases and the V segment lost 10 bases, leaving 10 bases of the junction unmatched. The CDR3 loop spans 14 amino acids. Germline V gene lookup returns CDR1 LNHDA and CDR2 SQIVND (reference sequence).